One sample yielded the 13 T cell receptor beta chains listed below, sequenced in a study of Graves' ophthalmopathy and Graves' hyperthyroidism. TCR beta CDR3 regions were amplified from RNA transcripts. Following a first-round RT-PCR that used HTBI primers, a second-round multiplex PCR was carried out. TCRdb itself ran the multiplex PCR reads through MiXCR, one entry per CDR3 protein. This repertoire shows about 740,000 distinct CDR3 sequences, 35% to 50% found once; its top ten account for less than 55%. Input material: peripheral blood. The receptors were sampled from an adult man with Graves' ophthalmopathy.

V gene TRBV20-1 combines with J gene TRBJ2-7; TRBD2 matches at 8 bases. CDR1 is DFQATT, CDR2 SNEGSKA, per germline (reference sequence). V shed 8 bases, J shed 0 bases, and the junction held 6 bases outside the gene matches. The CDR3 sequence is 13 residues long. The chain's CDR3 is CSTSSGDSYEQYF. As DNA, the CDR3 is TGCAGTACGAGTAGCGGGGACTCCTACGAGCAGTACTTC.

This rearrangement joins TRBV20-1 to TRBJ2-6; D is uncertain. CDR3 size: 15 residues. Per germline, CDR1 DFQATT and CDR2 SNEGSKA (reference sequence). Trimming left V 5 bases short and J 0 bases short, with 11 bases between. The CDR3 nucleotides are TGCAGTGCTTCCCCATGGGGCTCTGGGGCCAACGTCCTGACTTTC. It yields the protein CSASPWGSGANVLTF.

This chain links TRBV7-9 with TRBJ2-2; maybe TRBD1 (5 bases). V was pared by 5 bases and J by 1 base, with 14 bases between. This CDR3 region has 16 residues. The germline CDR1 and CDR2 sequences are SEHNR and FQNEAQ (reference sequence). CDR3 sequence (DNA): TGTGCCAGCAGCAACCTGGACACTTTGAACACCGGGGAGCTGTTTTTT. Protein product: CASSNLDTLNTGELFF.

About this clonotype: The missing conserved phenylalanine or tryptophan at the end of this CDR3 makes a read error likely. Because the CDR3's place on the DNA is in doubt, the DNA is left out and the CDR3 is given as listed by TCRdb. CDR3 region: CASSERDRPRY. This chain uses TRBV9 with TRBJ1-6; TRBD1 is taken as the D call from the table, unchecked against the DNA. Germline CDR1 is SGDLS and CDR2 is YYNGEE. 11 amino acids form the CDR3, both terminal residues included.

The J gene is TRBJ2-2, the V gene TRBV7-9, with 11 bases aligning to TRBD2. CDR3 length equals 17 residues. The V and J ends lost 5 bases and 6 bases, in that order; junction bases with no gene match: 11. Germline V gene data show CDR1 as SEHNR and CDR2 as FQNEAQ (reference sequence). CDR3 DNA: TGTGCCAGCAGCGCCATCCCCGGACTAGCGGGCGCCGGGGAGCTGTTTTTT. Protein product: CASSAIPGLAGAGELFF.

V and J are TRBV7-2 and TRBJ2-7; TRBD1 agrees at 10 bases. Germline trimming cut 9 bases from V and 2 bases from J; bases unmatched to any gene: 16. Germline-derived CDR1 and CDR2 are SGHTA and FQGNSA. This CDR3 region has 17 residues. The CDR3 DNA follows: TGTGCCAGTAGCCCCCCGGGACAGGGGCTGGTCACCTACGAGCAGTACTTC. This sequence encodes CASSPPGQGLVTYEQYF.

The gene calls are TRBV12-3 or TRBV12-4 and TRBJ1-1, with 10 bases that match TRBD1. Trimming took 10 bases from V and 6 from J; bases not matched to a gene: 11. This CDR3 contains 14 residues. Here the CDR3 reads CATKLDRGPSEAFF. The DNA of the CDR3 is TGTGCCACCAAACTAGACAGGGGGCCGTCTGAAGCTTTCTTT.

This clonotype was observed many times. As DNA, the CDR3 is TGTGCCATCAGTGAGTCGACGGCCAGCTATGGCTACACCTTC. Translation gives CAISESTASYGYTF. The J gene is TRBJ1-2, the V gene TRBV10-3; D unresolved. Germline CDR1 ENHRY, CDR2 SYGVKD. Trimming took 0 bases from V and 4 from J, leaving 9 bases between them. The CDR3 is 14 amino acids.

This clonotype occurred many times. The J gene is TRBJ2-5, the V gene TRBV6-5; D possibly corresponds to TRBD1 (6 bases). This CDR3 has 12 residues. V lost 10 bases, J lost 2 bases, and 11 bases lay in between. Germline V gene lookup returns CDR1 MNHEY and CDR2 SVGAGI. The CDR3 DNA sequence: TGTGCCACAAACGGACAGCAAGAGACCCAGTACTTC. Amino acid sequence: CATNGQQETQYF.

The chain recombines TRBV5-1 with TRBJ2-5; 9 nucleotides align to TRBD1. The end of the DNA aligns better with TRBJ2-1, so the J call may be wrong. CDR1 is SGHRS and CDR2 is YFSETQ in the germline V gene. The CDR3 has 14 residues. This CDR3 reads CASSLEGQGNEQFF. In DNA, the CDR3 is TGCGCCAGCAGCTTGGAGGGACAGGGTAATGAGCAGTTCTTC.

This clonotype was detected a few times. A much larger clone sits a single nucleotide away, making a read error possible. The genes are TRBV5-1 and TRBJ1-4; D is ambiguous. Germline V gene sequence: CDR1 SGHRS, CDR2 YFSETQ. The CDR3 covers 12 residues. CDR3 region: CASSLSGEELFF. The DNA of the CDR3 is TGCGCCAGCAGCTTGTCGGGTGAAGAACTGTTTTTT. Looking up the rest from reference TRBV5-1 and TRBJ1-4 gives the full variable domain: KAGVTQTPRYLIKTRGQQVTLSCSPISGHRSVSWYQQTPGQGLQFLFEYFSETQRNKGNFPGRFSGRQFSNSRSEMNVSTLELGDSALYLCASSLSGEELFFGSGTQLSVL.

The CDR3 reads CSVFTGRKLFF. CDR3 sequence (DNA): TGCAGCGTTTTCACAGGGCGAAAACTGTTTTTT. This rearrangement joins TRBV29-1 to TRBJ1-4, with D perhaps TRBD1 (6 bases). Looked up from germline, CDR1 is SQVTM and CDR2 is ANQGSEA. The V end was cut by 5 bases, the J end by 10 bases, with 11 bases between. This CDR3 region has 11 residues.

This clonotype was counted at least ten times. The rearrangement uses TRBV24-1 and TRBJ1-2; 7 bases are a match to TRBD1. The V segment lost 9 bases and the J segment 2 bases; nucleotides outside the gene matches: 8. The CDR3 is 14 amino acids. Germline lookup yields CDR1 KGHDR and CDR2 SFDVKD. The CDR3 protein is CATGDRTTNYGYTF. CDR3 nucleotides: TGTGCCACCGGGGACAGAACAACGAACTATGGCTACACCTTC.